The clone carrying this T cell receptor (beta chain) was found once. Its antigen is still unknown. The CDR3 runs 17 residues. The V gene's germline CDR1 is MNHEY and CDR2 SMNVEV (reference sequence). The PCR ran on 60 Vbeta and 13 Jbeta primers. Clones were read by immunoSEQ multiplex PCR, and TCRdb kept only the in-frame ones, dropping some. This sample has approximately 130,000 clones, with around 73% found just once. The source of the sample is a study of cytomegalovirus exposure and HLA in healthy donors. Study-wide points: The study recorded 150 to 200 TCR beta chains that were cytomegalovirus-associated. High sensitivity and specificity were reportedly achieved when the classifier diagnosed cytomegalovirus status.

The TCR sequence derives from a human donor in good health. V gene TRBV27 combines with J gene TRBJ2-5, with 9 bases that match TRBD2. The J call is doubtful: the DNA matches TRBJ2-7 better. Material for sequencing was PBMCs. The CDR3 sequence: CASSLRRGGGKGYEQYF. The CDR3 DNA reads TGTGCCAGCAGTTTAAGGCGGGGGGGCGGTAAGGGTTACGAGCAGTACTTC.